This TCR beta chain was obtained from a study of T cell changes during pregnancy in multiple sclerosis. The germline V gene has CDR1 SNHLY and CDR2 FYNNEI. This CDR3 region has 13 residues. V lost 6 bases and J 4 bases, leaving 10 bases between the germline ends. The method was immunoSEQ multiplex PCR; TCRdb's version includes in-frame clones alone and lacks a portion of them. Among around 72,000 clones listed, roughly nine tenths were seen once. The chain joins TRBV2 to TRBJ1-5; D ambiguous. Sequenced material: peripheral blood, taken in the third trimester of pregnancy. The origin of this receptor is a female donor in good health, enrolled as a control in a pregnancy study. CDR3 sequence (DNA): TGTGCCAGCAGAAGGGAGGCTAATCAGCCCCAGCATTTT. This encodes CASRREANQPQHF.